One sample yielded the 15 T cell receptor beta chains listed below, sequenced in a study of T cell changes during pregnancy in multiple sclerosis. The data were produced by immunoSEQ multiplex PCR, yet TCRdb's version contains in-frame clones alone and is incomplete. Altogether 40,000 or so clones are present, roughly 90% being singletons, with the ten largest covering approximately 12%. The specimen comprised CD8+ T cells from peripheral blood mononuclear cells, sampled in the first trimester of pregnancy. These TCRs come from a female donor with multiple sclerosis, enrolled in a pregnancy study.

V and J are TRBV9 and TRBJ2-3; TRBD2 matches 9 bases. This CDR3 spans 15 amino acids. The junction had 4 bases not matched to a gene; V was cut back by 3 bases and J by 2 bases. Per the germline V gene, CDR1 is SGDLS and CDR2 is YYNGEE. CDR3 in amino acids: CASSGSGGTTDTQYF. The DNA of the CDR3 is TGTGCCAGCAGCGGTAGCGGGGGAACCACAGATACGCAGTATTTT.

CDR3 bases: TGTGCCTCCGGACAGTTGTCTGGGGCCAACGTCCTGACTTTC. Its translation is CASGQLSGANVLTF. The V gene is TRBV27, the J gene TRBJ2-6, with D possibly TRBD1 on 6 matching bases. Trimming shortened V by 11 bases and J by 1 base, and 12 bases separated the two germline ends. CDR3 length equals 14 residues. Germline values: CDR1 MNHEY, CDR2 SMNVEV (reference sequence).

The chain couples TRBV10-2 to TRBJ1-5, with D possibly TRBD1 on 5 matching bases. CDR3 length: 14 residues. Germline-derived CDR1 and CDR2 are WSHSY and SAAADI. V lost 5 bases to trimming and J lost 0 bases, with 8 bases between them. Written as DNA, the CDR3 is TGCGCCAGCAGTACGGGGGATAGCAATCAGCCCCAGCATTTT. Its protein is CASSTGDSNQPQHF.

The chain uses TRBV2 and TRBJ1-2, with TRBD1 matching 8 bases. CDR1 is SNHLY, CDR2 FYNNEI, per germline. The CDR3 is 14 amino acids. V lost 2 bases to trimming and J lost 4 bases; unmatched junction nucleotides: 3. The CDR3 DNA follows: TGTGCCAGCAGTGAACCGGACAGGGTCTATGGCTACACCTTC. Translated, it gives CASSEPDRVYGYTF.

The rearrangement links TRBV9 to TRBJ1-1, with 7 bases fitting TRBD1. This CDR3 spans 15 amino acids. Germline V CDR1 and CDR2: SGDLS, YYNGEE. The junction had 6 bases not matched to a gene; V was cut back by 4 bases and J by 0 bases. CDR3 sequence reads: CASSPGDRMNTEAFF. CDR3 sequence (DNA): TGTGCCAGCAGCCCCGGGGACAGAATGAACACTGAAGCTTTCTTT.

This chain links TRBV5-1 with TRBJ1-4; D is perhaps TRBD1 (6 bases). Germline assignment: CDR1 SGHRS and CDR2 YFSETQ. The CDR3 loop spans 14 amino acids. Trimming shortened V by 4 bases and J by 6 bases, and 13 bases separated the two germline ends. The CDR3 nucleotides read TGCGCCAGCAGCGACGGGACAAACCATGAAAAACTGTTTTTT. Translated, it gives CASSDGTNHEKLFF.

This sequence joins TRBV5-5 and TRBJ2-1; the match to TRBD1 covers 8 bases. The CDR3 spans 17 residues. Germline lookup yields CDR1 SGHKS and CDR2 YYEKEE (reference sequence). Losses at the gene ends were 4 bases for V and 4 bases for J; bases not matched to a gene: 13. CDR3 bases: TGTGCCAGCAGCCCACATCCCGGGACAGGTTCATACAATGAGCAGTTCTTC. Protein sequence: CASSPHPGTGSYNEQFF.

The rearrangement joins TRBV12-5 to TRBJ1-1, with 7 bases that match TRBD1. The CDR3 runs to 19 residues. The ends lost 0 bases at V and 0 bases at J; junction bases unmatched: 13. The germline V gene encodes CDR1 LGHNT and CDR2 FRNRAP. The DNA for the CDR3 is TGTGCTAGTGGTTTGGTACTTTCCTCTTTACAGGGGATGAACACTGAAGCTTTCTTT. Its protein is CASGLVLSSLQGMNTEAFF.

The chain carries TRBV6-5 and TRBJ2-7; perhaps TRBD2 as D (6 bases). The CDR3 is 12 residues long. Looked up from germline, CDR1 is MNHEY and CDR2 is SVGAGI. Trimming removed 6 bases from V and 3 bases from J, with 9 bases in between. DNA of the CDR3: TGTGCCAGCAGGGCCGGGGGCTACGAGCAGTACTTC. Its protein product is CASRAGGYEQYF.

The chain uses TRBV5-6 and TRBJ1-1, with D perhaps matching TRBD1 (5 bases). CDR3 size: 14 residues. Trimming left V 2 bases short and J 5 bases short, with 13 bases between. Germline V gene data show CDR1 as SGHDT and CDR2 as YYEEEE. CDR3 in amino acids: CASSLGTGSTEAFF. The DNA for the CDR3 is TGTGCCAGCAGCTTAGGGACCGGGAGTACTGAAGCTTTCTTT.

The chain combines TRBV9 with TRBJ2-7, with TRBD1 matching over 10 bases. The CDR3 totals 16 residues. Germline V CDR1 and CDR2: SGDLS, YYNGEE. Germline trimming cut 4 bases from V and 2 bases from J; bases unmatched to any gene: 9. CDR3 loop: CASSPRGDRGPYEQYF. The CDR3 coding sequence is TGTGCCAGCAGCCCGAGAGGGGACAGGGGCCCCTACGAGCAGTACTTC.

The CDR3, as DNA: TGTGCCAGCAGCTTAGGACAGGGGGGTCAGCCCCAGCATTTT. Translating it yields CASSLGQGGQPQHF. The chain carries TRBV13 and TRBJ1-5, with 8 bases lining up with TRBD1. There are 14 residues in the CDR3. The V gene's germline CDR1 is PRHDT and CDR2 FYEKMQ (reference sequence). V shed 0 bases, J shed 6 bases, and the junction held 1 base outside the gene matches.

A few counts support this clone. V is TRBV25-1 and J is TRBJ2-5; 9 bases match TRBD2. With V trimmed by 5 bases and J by 1 base, 11 bases remained unmatched. CDR1 is MGHDK, CDR2 SYGVNS, per germline. This CDR3 has 17 amino acids. CDR3 region: CASSLLASGEAQETQYF. The CDR3 DNA sequence: TGTGCCAGCAGTTTATTAGCTAGCGGGGAGGCCCAAGAGACCCAGTACTTC. The whole variable domain, remainder taken from reference TRBV25-1 and TRBJ2-5, is EADIYQTPRYLVIGTGKKITLECSQTMGHDKMYWYQQDPGMELHLIHYSYGVNSTEKGDLSSESTVSRIRTEHFPLTLESARPSHTSQYLCASSLLASGEAQETQYFGPGTRLLVL.

The chain is built from TRBV6-1 and TRBJ1-5; D not certain. Trimming shortened V by 7 bases and J by 0 bases, and 13 bases separated the two germline ends. The CDR3 totals 15 residues. From germline, CDR1 is MNHNS and CDR2 SASEGT. The CDR3 protein is CASTKGVFSNQPQHF. CDR3 sequence (DNA): TGTGCCAGCACGAAGGGAGTTTTTAGCAATCAGCCCCAGCATTTT.

J is TRBJ1-1 and V is TRBV5-6; the D is unclear. The germline CDR1 and CDR2 sequences are SGHDT and YYEEEE. Trimming took off 0 bases at V and 6 bases at J, with 12 bases between the two ends. The CDR3 runs to 14 residues. The CDR3 region has the DNA TGTGCCAGCAGCTTGGCCGCGGTCGCAGCTGAAGCTTTCTTT. Protein: CASSLAAVAAEAFF. Combining the CDR3 with reference TRBV5-6 and TRBJ1-1 gives the whole variable domain DAGVTQSPTHLIKTRGQQVTLRCSPKSGHDTVSWYQQALGQGPQFIFQYYEEEERQRGNFPDRFSGHQFPNYSSELNVNALLLGDSALYLCASSLAAVAAEAFFGQGTRLTVV.